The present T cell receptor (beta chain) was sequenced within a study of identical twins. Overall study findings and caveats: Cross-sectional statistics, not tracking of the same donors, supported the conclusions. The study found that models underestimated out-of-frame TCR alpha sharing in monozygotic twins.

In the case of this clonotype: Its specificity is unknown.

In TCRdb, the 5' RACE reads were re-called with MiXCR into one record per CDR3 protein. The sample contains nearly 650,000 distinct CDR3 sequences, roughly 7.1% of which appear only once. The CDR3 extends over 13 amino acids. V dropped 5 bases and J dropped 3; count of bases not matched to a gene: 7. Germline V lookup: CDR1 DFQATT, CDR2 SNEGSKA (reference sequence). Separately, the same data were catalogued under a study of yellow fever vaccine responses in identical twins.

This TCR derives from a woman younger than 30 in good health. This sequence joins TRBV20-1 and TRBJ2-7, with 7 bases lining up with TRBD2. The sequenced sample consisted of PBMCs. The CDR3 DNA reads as TGCAGTGCTCAGCCGGGACTAAGCTACGAGCAGTACTTC. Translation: CSAQPGLSYEQYF.